Each of the 5 T cell receptor beta chains below was sequenced from the same sample in a study of blood T cells in healthy people across ages. Primers used in a second PCR of about 7 to 11 cycles were a sample-barcoded 5' primer and a J-beta primer mix. Via MiXCR, TCRdb re-called the 5' RACE reads, giving one row per CDR3 protein. The sample consists of some 780,000 distinct CDR3 sequences, more than 50% of them appearing once. Sequencing was performed on blood. The receptors originated from a man aged 40-49 years in good health.

Regarding this clonotype: The junction departs from the called germline gene at one end, perhaps through a read error. This chain uses TRBV5-1 with TRBJ2-7; 10 nucleotides agree with TRBD2. This CDR3 region has 14 residues. Germline lookup yields CDR1 SGHRS and CDR2 YFSETQ. The CDR3 loop is CASSLVLAGVEGYF. CDR3 DNA: TGTGCCAGCAGCTTGGTCCTAGCGGGAGTCGAGGGGTACTTC.

This clonotype was recorded a few times. V is TRBV20-1 and J is TRBJ1-2, with 7 bases identical to TRBD1. The CDR3 runs to 12 residues. The germline gives CDR1 DFQATT, CDR2 SNEGSKA (reference sequence). The trim removed 0 bases at V and 5 bases at J, leaving 0 bases unmatched. CDR3 bases: TGCAGTGCTAGAGAACAGGGGTATGGCTACACCTTC. Translated: CSAREQGYGYTF.

The chain recombines TRBV20-1 with TRBJ2-3, with TRBD2 matching 8 bases. V gave up 3 bases and J gave up 2 bases; unmatched junction bases: 10. There are 16 residues in the CDR3. Germline V CDR1 and CDR2: DFQATT, SNEGSKA (reference sequence). CDR3 amino acids: CSASQTAGGFTDTQYF. CDR3 coding DNA: TGCAGTGCTAGTCAAACCGCGGGGGGATTCACAGATACGCAGTATTTT.

V usage is TRBV7-2 and J usage is TRBJ2-1; the match to TRBD1 covers 10 bases. The CDR3 covers 17 residues. V shed 1 base and J 7 bases; nucleotides not matched to a gene: 10. The germline gives CDR1 SGHTA, CDR2 FQGNSA. The CDR3 here is CASSLVVTGGAGNEQFF. As DNA, the CDR3 is TGTGCCAGCAGCTTAGTGGTGACAGGGGGCGCGGGAAATGAGCAGTTCTTC.

The rearrangement joins TRBV4-3 to TRBJ2-3; 9 bases fit TRBD2. Trimming at V came to 1 base and at J to 5 bases, leaving 10 bases not matched to a gene. CDR1 and CDR2 (germline): LGHNA, YSLEER. The CDR3 loop spans 17 amino acids. The CDR3 region is CASSQGMPSGIGDTQYF. The CDR3 DNA reads TGCGCCAGCAGCCAAGGAATGCCTAGCGGGATTGGAGATACGCAGTATTTT.